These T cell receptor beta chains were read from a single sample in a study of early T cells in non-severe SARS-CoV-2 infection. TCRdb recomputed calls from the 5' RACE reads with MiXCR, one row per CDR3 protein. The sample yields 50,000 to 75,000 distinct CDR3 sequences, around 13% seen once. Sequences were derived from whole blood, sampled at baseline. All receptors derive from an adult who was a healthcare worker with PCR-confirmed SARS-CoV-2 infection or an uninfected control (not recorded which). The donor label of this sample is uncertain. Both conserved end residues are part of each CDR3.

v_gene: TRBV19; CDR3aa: CASMAHLQAFF
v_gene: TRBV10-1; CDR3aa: CASSPGKIDYGYTF
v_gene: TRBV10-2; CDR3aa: CASSGDTDSPLHF
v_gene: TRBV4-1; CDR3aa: CASSRNQGGDQYF
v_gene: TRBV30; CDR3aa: CAWSTSRGGVGYTF
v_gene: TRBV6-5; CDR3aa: CASGRGNQPQHF
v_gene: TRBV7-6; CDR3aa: CASSRGHTNTEAFF
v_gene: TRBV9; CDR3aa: CASSVVGNSPLHF
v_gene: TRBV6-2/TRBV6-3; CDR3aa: CASSDTGFSNQPQHF
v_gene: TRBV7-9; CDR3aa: CASSPIWASARAGTQYF
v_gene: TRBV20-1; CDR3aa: CSARDPTGIEKLFF
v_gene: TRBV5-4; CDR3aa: CASSFGQGRQETQYF
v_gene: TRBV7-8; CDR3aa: CASSARAEKLFF
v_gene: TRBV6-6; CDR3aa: CASSGRGGLNQETQYF
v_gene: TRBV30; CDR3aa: CAWSVTGRGRSGELFF
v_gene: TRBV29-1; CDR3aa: CSVGTSSAEAFF
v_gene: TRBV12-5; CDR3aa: CASGSGQGTWGYTF
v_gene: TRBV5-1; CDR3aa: CASSVGQYNEQFF
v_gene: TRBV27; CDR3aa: CASSWGTARGVKLFF
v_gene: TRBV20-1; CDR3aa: CSARDVAGYSTDTQYF
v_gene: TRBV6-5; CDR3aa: CASSYSMHVTGEAFF
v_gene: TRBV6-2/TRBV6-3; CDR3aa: CASSYTGFATNEKLFF
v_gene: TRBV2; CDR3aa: CASSRGTANTGELFF
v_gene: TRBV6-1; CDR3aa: CASSPRGTGRNTEAFF
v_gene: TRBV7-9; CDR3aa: CASSSQGALGYTF
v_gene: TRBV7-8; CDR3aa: CASSLAGQGDNEQFF
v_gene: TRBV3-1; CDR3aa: CASRGRTNTFF
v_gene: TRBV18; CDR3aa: CASSPVGGTKNTEAFF
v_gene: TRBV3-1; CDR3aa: CASSPLGQGADTEAFF
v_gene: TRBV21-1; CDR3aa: CASSRDSRQGGSNQPQHF
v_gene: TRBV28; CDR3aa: CASSLEGSKEKLFF
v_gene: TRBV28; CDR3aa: CASSFTGGKTEAFF
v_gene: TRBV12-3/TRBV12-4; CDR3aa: CASSLNPSGAETQYF
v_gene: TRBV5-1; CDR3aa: CASSLVGREYGYTF
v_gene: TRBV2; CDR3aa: CASRKEGLETQYF
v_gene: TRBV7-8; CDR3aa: CASSLAGTVSRIYGYTF
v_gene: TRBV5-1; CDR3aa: CASSRLGNEQFF
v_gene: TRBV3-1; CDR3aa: CASSQSTAQETQYF
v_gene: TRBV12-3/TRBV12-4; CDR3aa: CASSLGTVRGGETQYF
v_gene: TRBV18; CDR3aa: CASSPVGGQVGETQYF
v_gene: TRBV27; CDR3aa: CASTGPAGQGRLNEQFF
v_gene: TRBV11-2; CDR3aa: CASSADRDGGYTF
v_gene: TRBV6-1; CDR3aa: CASSDRTFSGNTIYF
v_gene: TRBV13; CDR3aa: CASSSKGLSLSRAQAFF
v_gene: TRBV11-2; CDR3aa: CASSLASVTPLNTEAFF
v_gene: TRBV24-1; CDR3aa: CATSGSTDTQYF
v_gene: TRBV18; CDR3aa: CASSPQGRTGELFF
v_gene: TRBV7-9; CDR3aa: CASSAVLAGSTDTQYF
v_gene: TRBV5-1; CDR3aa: CASSTGPQGIMNTEAFF
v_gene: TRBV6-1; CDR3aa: CASSEAGGDTQYF
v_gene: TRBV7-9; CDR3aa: CASSSLRVVADTQYF
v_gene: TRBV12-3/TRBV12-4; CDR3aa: CASIFEGGGYLDGYTF
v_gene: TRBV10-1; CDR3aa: CASSSRQGGTEAFF
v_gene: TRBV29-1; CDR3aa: CSVGLVGVRAYNEQFF
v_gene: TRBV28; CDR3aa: CASSLLGPSTDTQYF